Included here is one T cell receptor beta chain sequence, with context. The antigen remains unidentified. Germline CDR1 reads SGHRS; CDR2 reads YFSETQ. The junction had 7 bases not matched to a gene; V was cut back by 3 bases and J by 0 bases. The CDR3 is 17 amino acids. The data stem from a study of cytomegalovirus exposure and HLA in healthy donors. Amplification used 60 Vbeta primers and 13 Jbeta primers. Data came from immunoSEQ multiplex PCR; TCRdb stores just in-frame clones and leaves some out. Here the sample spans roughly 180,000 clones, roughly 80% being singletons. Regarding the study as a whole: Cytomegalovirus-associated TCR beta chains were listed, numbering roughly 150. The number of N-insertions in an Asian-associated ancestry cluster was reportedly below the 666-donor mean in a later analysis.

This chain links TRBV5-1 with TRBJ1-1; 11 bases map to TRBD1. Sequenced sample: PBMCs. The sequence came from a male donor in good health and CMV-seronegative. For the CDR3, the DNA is TGCGCCAGCAGCTCCGGGGGGACAGGGGGTGTGAACACTGAAGCTTTCTTT. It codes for CASSSGGTGGVNTEAFF.